This T cell receptor beta chain was sequenced for a study of response to subunit inactivated influenza vaccine. From the RT-PCR reads, TCRdb called clonotypes with MiXCR, one entry per CDR3 protein. The table records about 540,000 distinct CDR3 sequences, approximately 24% of them present only once. CDR3 length: 15 amino acids. Germline loops: CDR1 SGDLS, CDR2 YYNGEE. With 4 bases clipped from V and 7 bases from J, the junction kept 8 bases outside the gene matches. This clonotype was seen a handful of times. In addition, the sample was reused for a study of T cells expressing NK-cell markers. Per that paper: UMIs accompanied the 5'RACE template switching by which TCR beta cDNA was made. The authors derived TCR beta repertoires from sorted CD3+CD56+NKG2C+, CD3+CD56+NKG2C- and CD3+CD56-NKG2C+ T cells. The authors restricted sorting to alpha-beta TCR T cells with an anti-gamma-delta TCR antibody in several experiments. Of the CD8+ T cells in five or six donors, 1.0-7.0% belonged to dominant NKG2C+ clonotypes.

The sample in question was CD4+ T cells sorted from PBMCs, obtained approximately 13 days after vaccination. V gene TRBV9 combines with J gene TRBJ2-2, with 9 bases fitting TRBD2. This receptor was taken from a man aged 50-59 years who received an inactivated influenza vaccine. The chain's CDR3 is CASSIIAGAGGELFF. DNA for the CDR3: TGTGCCAGCAGCATAATAGCGGGAGCAGGCGGGGAGCTGTTTTTT.